This T cell receptor beta chain was recorded in a study of cytomegalovirus exposure and HLA in healthy donors. On the study more broadly: Earlier work reported 100 million or so unique TCR beta sequences from about 180 million T cells. Regarding the study as a whole: Later on, an analysis showed TCR association rates differing by HLA locus, with DRB1 the most and HLA-C the fewest.

The V end was cut by 7 bases, the J end by 1 base, with 7 bases between. This CDR3 has 13 residues. Germline CDR1 SGHTA, CDR2 FQGNSA. In the case of this clone: Its antigen is still unknown.

PCR involved 60 Vbeta and 13 Jbeta primers. The protocol was immunoSEQ multiplex PCR, while the TCRdb copy is restricted to in-frame clones and leaves out a portion. The data contain around 36,000 clones, approximately 80% of them singletons. The chain couples TRBV7-2 to TRBJ2-2; weak D call: TRBD2 (5 bases). This TCR was sampled from a woman aged 40 to 49 in good health and CMV-seronegative. Sequencing used PBMCs. CDR3 sequence reads: CASNGENTGELFF. The DNA for the CDR3 is TGTGCCAGCAACGGGGAGAACACCGGGGAGCTGTTTTTT.